The 32 T cell receptor beta chains below were found in one sample sequenced in a study of T cell responses to AZD1222 COVID-19 vaccine. Data came from immunoSEQ multiplex PCR; TCRdb stores just in-frame clones and leaves some out. The data contain some 66,000 clones, approximately 84% of them singletons. Sequences were derived from peripheral blood, sampled on day 0 of AZD1222 vaccination. These receptors all stem from an adult in good health.

CDR3 sequence (DNA): TGTGCCAGCAGTTTAAGGGAAGAGCAGTACTTC. Encoded protein: CASSLREEQYF. V is TRBV28 and J is TRBJ2-7, with no clear D. The V gene's germline CDR1 is MDHEN and CDR2 SYDVKM. V lost 2 bases and J lost 7, with 6 bases in between. The CDR3 is 11 residues long. Together with reference TRBV28 and TRBJ2-7, the CDR3 gives the full variable domain: DVKVTQSSRYLVKRTGEKVFLECVQDMDHENMFWYRQDPGLGLRLIYFSYDVKMKEKGDIPEGYSVSREKKERFSLILESASTNQTSMYLCASSLREEQYFGPGTRLTVT.

V usage is TRBV28 and J usage is TRBJ1-4; D gene unclear. Germline V lookup: CDR1 MDHEN, CDR2 SYDVKM. CDR3 length equals 14 residues. Trimming pared 3 bases from V and 6 bases from J, leaving 11 bases between. The CDR3 nucleotides are TGTGCCAGCAGTTTGGGCAGTTTAGATGAAAAACTGTTTTTT. Translating gives CASSLGSLDEKLFF.

CDR3 bases: TGTGCCAGCAGTTACTCGGCGGGCCAGAATGAAAAACTGTTTTTT. The encoded protein is CASSYSAGQNEKLFF. This chain links TRBV6-5 with TRBJ1-4; no firm D call. V was clipped by 0 bases and J by 5 bases, with 10 bases between them. The length of the CDR3 is 15 residues. The V gene's germline CDR1 is MNHEY and CDR2 SVGAGI.

This chain uses TRBV30 with TRBJ1-1; D remains ambiguous. The CDR3 is 12 amino acids. The ends were cut back, 2 bases at V and 1 base at J, with 5 bases in the middle. The germline V gene has CDR1 GTSNPN and CDR2 SVGIG (reference sequence). This CDR3 reads CAWSPGNTEAFF. The CDR3 DNA follows: TGTGCCTGGAGTCCGGGGAACACTGAAGCTTTCTTT.

This chain joins TRBV9 and TRBJ2-4; 8 bases map to TRBD2. V trimming: 3 bases; J trimming: 1 base; junction bases outside the gene matches: 6. CDR3 length: 16 residues. Germline loops: CDR1 SGDLS, CDR2 YYNGEE. DNA of the CDR3: TGTGCCAGCAGCGGAATTCAGCGGGGGGCCAAAAACATTCAGTACTTC. Protein product: CASSGIQRGAKNIQYF.

This sequence joins TRBV7-8 and TRBJ1-3, with D possibly matching TRBD1 (5 bases). The germline gives CDR1 SGHVS, CDR2 FQNEAQ. The CDR3 totals 15 residues. V lost 5 bases and J lost 2, with 13 bases in between. Here the CDR3 reads CASSPNRRTGNTIYF. The DNA for the CDR3 is TGTGCCAGCAGCCCAAACAGGAGAACTGGAAACACCATATATTTT.

The genes are TRBV5-8 and TRBJ2-1; D is perhaps TRBD1 (6 bases). V gave up 3 bases and J gave up 4 bases, with 14 bases separating them. From germline, CDR1 is SGHTS and CDR2 YDEGEE. CDR3 size: 15 residues. CDR3 nucleotide sequence: TGTGCCAGCAGCTCCGGGACAAGGGAGTACAATGAGCAGTTCTTC. It translates to CASSSGTREYNEQFF.

CDR3 nucleotides: TGCGCCAGCAGGAGCGGAGTAGGGGCGAATGAGCAGTTCTTC. Its translation is CASRSGVGANEQFF. The gene calls are TRBV10-1 and TRBJ2-1; D assignment may be TRBD1 or TRBD2 (5 bases each). With 6 bases removed from V and 7 bases from J, the gap between germline ends came to 16 bases. Germline CDR1 WNHNN, CDR2 SYGVQD (reference sequence). This CDR3 contains 14 residues.

This chain uses TRBV29-1 with TRBJ1-2, with 7 positions matching TRBD1. V lost 7 bases, J lost 1 base, and 3 bases stayed unmatched. CDR3 length: 12 amino acids. Germline CDR1 and CDR2: SQVTM and ANQGSEA. The CDR3, as DNA: TGCAGCGGGGGACAGCTTAACTATGGCTACACCTTC. It codes for CSGGQLNYGYTF. The full variable domain, completed using reference TRBV29-1 and TRBJ1-2, is SAVISQKPSRDICQRGTSLTIQCQVDSQVTMMFWYRQQPGQSLTLIATANQGSEATYESGFVIDKFPISRPNLTFSTLTVSNMSPEDSSIYLCSGGQLNYGYTFGSGTRLTVV.

This chain connects TRBV18 to TRBJ2-7, with 7 bases identical to TRBD1. The V gene end was trimmed by 5 bases and the J gene end by 3 bases; junction bases not matched to a gene: 4. Germline CDR1 is KGHSH and CDR2 is LQKENI. The CDR3 consists of 13 residues. The CDR3 spells CASSIDRDYEQYF. The CDR3 region has the DNA TGTGCCAGCTCAATAGACAGGGACTACGAGCAGTACTTC.

This clone was counted a few times. The rearrangement links TRBV27 to TRBJ1-6, with 9 bases lining up with TRBD1. The CDR3 is 15 amino acids. Germline V gene data show CDR1 as MNHEY and CDR2 as SMNVEV (reference sequence). J was trimmed by 7 bases and V by 3 bases; bases with no gene match: 4. The CDR3 DNA reads TGTGCCAGCAGTTTGGGACAGGGAATCAATTCACCCCTCCACTTT. It codes for CASSLGQGINSPLHF.

The chain carries TRBV6-5 and TRBJ1-5; TRBD1 aligns across 8 bases. The J segment lost 6 bases and the V segment lost 6 bases, leaving 7 bases of the junction unmatched. Germline V lookup: CDR1 MNHEY, CDR2 SVGAGI. This CDR3 region has 14 residues. CDR3 region: CASSPDREAQPQHF. In DNA form, the CDR3 reads TGTGCCAGCAGCCCGGACAGGGAGGCTCAGCCCCAGCATTTT.

The rearrangement links TRBV28 to TRBJ2-7, with unresolved D. Deletions cut 4 bases from V and 0 bases from J, with 7 bases between. The germline V gene has CDR1 MDHEN and CDR2 SYDVKM. CDR3 length equals 13 residues. CDR3 nucleotides: TGTGCCAGCAGTTCCTTCGTCTCCTACGAGCAGTACTTC. Encoded protein: CASSSFVSYEQYF.

Regarding this clone: A read error may account for a junction end that differs from germline. The chain is built from TRBV28 and TRBJ2-2; a possible D gene is TRBD1 (5 bases). Germline V gene sequence: CDR1 MDHEN, CDR2 SYDVKM. The CDR3 is made up of 14 amino acids. The CDR3, as DNA: TGTGCCAGCGGTTTCGCCGCAGGACACGGGGAGCTGTTTTTT. Translation gives CASGFAAGHGELFF.

The CDR3 is CASSTGWGDKTYEQYF. The CDR3 region has the DNA TGTGCCAGCAGCACGGGCTGGGGGGACAAGACTTACGAGCAGTACTTC. The chain is built from TRBV5-5 and TRBJ2-7; D is perhaps TRBD1 or TRBD2 (6 bases each). This CDR3 region has 16 residues. In germline, CDR1 is SGHKS, CDR2 YYEKEE (reference sequence). The V and J ends lost 4 bases and 4 bases respectively, with 21 bases between them.

The chain couples TRBV18 to TRBJ2-3; 9 bases are shared with TRBD2. The CDR3 is 15 residues long. Germline trimming cut 3 bases from V and 2 bases from J; bases unmatched to any gene: 3. Per germline, CDR1 KGHSH and CDR2 LQKENI. CDR3 sequence reads: CASSPVAGDTDTQYF. The DNA of the CDR3 is TGTGCCAGCTCACCGGTAGCGGGGGACACAGATACGCAGTATTTT.

V gene TRBV19 combines with J gene TRBJ1-5, with TRBD1 matching over 7 bases. The ends lost 1 base at V and 4 bases at J; junction bases unmatched: 7. CDR1 LNHDA and CDR2 SQIVND come from the germline V gene (reference sequence). The CDR3 has 16 amino acids. In DNA form, the CDR3 reads TGTGCCAGTAGTATAGGGGGGGCAGGGGGAAATCAGCCCCAGCATTTT. This translates into CASSIGGAGGNQPQHF.

This sequence joins TRBV5-1 and TRBJ2-3; D is perhaps TRBD1 (6 bases). Germline values: CDR1 SGHRS, CDR2 YFSETQ. The CDR3 sequence is 16 residues long. V gave up 4 bases and J gave up 4 bases, with 19 bases separating them. The CDR3 DNA reads as TGCGCCAGCAGCCCGATTGGGGCAGGGGTGTCAGATACGCAGTATTTT. Protein product: CASSPIGAGVSDTQYF.

The chain couples TRBV27 to TRBJ2-7, with no clear D. Trimming stripped 4 bases from V and 0 bases from J, with 10 bases between. The CDR3 spans 14 residues. Germline V gives CDR1 MNHEY, CDR2 SMNVEV (reference sequence). Written as DNA, the CDR3 is TGTGCCAGCAGTTCCTCGAGGAACTCCTACGAGCAGTACTTC. Translating it yields CASSSSRNSYEQYF.

This clone has a single count. The chain joins TRBV6-2 or TRBV6-3 to TRBJ2-5; no firm D call. The V and J ends lost 2 bases and 9 bases respectively, with 16 bases between them. This CDR3 is 14 amino acids long. CDR1 is MNHEY and CDR2 is SVGEGT in the germline V gene. The CDR3 coding sequence is TGTGCCAGCAGTTACACCCGAACCACCGGGTCCCAGTACTTC. This sequence encodes CASSYTRTTGSQYF.

The J gene is TRBJ1-1, the V gene TRBV27, with D perhaps TRBD1 (5 bases). The CDR3 covers 17 residues. Germline lookup yields CDR1 MNHEY and CDR2 SMNVEV (reference sequence). V was trimmed by 1 base and J by 0 bases, leaving 15 bases between them. This CDR3 reads CASSLFPGSTMNTEAFF. The CDR3 DNA reads as TGTGCCAGCAGTTTATTTCCAGGGTCCACCATGAACACTGAAGCTTTCTTT.

The count of this clone is one. The chain joins TRBV12-3 or TRBV12-4 to TRBJ2-1; unclear D gene. This CDR3 spans 12 amino acids. V was trimmed by 3 bases and J by 8 bases, leaving 8 bases between them. CDR3 residues: CASSFPTHEQFF. The CDR3 DNA follows: TGTGCCAGCAGTTTCCCGACCCATGAGCAGTTCTTC.

The chain joins TRBV12-3 or TRBV12-4 to TRBJ2-2; D might be TRBD2 (5 bases). CDR3 length: 13 residues. V was trimmed by 6 bases and J by 6 bases, leaving 11 bases between them. CDR3: CASSWTGAGELFF. The CDR3 nucleotides read TGTGCCAGCAGCTGGACTGGGGCCGGGGAGCTGTTTTTT.

The genes are TRBV9 and TRBJ2-5, with D perhaps TRBD1 or TRBD2 (7 bases each). Germline V CDR1 and CDR2: SGDLS, YYNGEE. Between the trimmed V and J ends, which lost 0 bases and 4 bases, there was a span of 10 bases. The length of the CDR3 is 14 residues. CDR3 sequence: CASSVAGGGETQYF. DNA of the CDR3: TGTGCCAGCAGCGTAGCAGGGGGGGGAGAGACCCAGTACTTC.

Details on this clone: At one end, the junction sequence differs from germline, possibly due to a read error. The chain recombines TRBV7-9 with TRBJ1-5; TRBD1 aligns across 8 bases. Germline V lookup: CDR1 SEHNR, CDR2 FQNEAQ (reference sequence). The CDR3 covers 16 residues. CDR3 amino acids: CAGSQTGAGGNQPQHF. The CDR3 region has the DNA TGTGCCGGCAGCCAGACAGGGGCTGGAGGCAATCAGCCCCAGCATTTT.

The rearrangement uses TRBV2 and TRBJ1-1, with D perhaps TRBD1 (5 bases). Germline-derived CDR1 and CDR2 are SNHLY and FYNNEI. Trimming pared 3 bases from V and 6 bases from J, leaving 14 bases between. This CDR3 comprises 14 residues. The CDR3 bases are TGTGCCAGCAGTGATGACAGCGCCGCTTCTGAAGCTTTCTTT. This gives the protein CASSDDSAASEAFF. Full variable domain (rest looked up from reference TRBV2 and TRBJ1-1): EPEVTQTPSHQVTQMGQEVILRCVPISNHLYFYWYRQILGQKVEFLVSFYNNEISEKSEIFDDQFSVERPDGSNFTLKIRSTKLEDSAMYFCASSDDSAASEAFFGQGTRLTVV.

This chain uses TRBV6-5 with TRBJ2-7; weak D call: TRBD1 (5 bases). Trimming stripped 0 bases from V and 2 bases from J, with 14 bases between. Germline V lookup: CDR1 MNHEY, CDR2 SVGAGI. This CDR3 contains 16 residues. The CDR3 here is CASSYSVSQGAYEQYF. CDR3 DNA sequence: TGTGCCAGCAGTTACTCCGTTTCCCAGGGTGCCTACGAGCAGTACTTC.

J is TRBJ1-2 and V is TRBV19; 9 bases agree with TRBD1. The CDR3 runs to 15 residues. Looked up from germline, CDR1 is LNHDA and CDR2 is SQIVND (reference sequence). Trimming cost V 4 bases and J 7 bases; bases outside gene matches: 10. The CDR3 coding sequence is TGTGCCAGTAGTAGGCAAAGGACAGGGGTAGGTGGCTACACCTTC. Protein sequence: CASSRQRTGVGGYTF.

This rearrangement joins TRBV29-1 to TRBJ1-6; D is possibly TRBD1 (5 bases). The CDR3 contains 13 residues. Germline V lookup: CDR1 SQVTM, CDR2 ANQGSEA. Trimming cost V 4 bases and J 8 bases, with 12 bases left between them. Written as DNA, the CDR3 is TGCAGCGTTGGGGCAGGGAGAGATTCACCCCTCCACTTT. Translating it yields CSVGAGRDSPLHF.

The CDR3 bases are TGTGCCAGCAGCAAGGGACTGCAAGAGACCCAGTACTTC. It yields the protein CASSKGLQETQYF. J is TRBJ2-5 and V is TRBV9; maybe TRBD2 (6 bases). This CDR3 is built from 13 residues. The germline gives CDR1 SGDLS, CDR2 YYNGEE. V gave up 4 bases and J gave up 2 bases, with 9 bases separating them. The whole variable domain, remainder taken from reference TRBV9 and TRBJ2-5, is DSGVTQTPKHLITATGQRVTLRCSPRSGDLSVYWYQQSLDQGLQFLIQYYNGEERAKGNILERFSAQQFPDLHSELNLSSLELGDSALYFCASSKGLQETQYFGPGTRLLVL.

This clone has a handful of counts. V is TRBV7-3 and J is TRBJ2-5; the match to TRBD2 covers 7 bases. V lost 7 bases, J lost 3 bases, and 14 bases stayed unmatched. Germline values: CDR1 SGHTA, CDR2 FQGTGA. There are 16 residues in the CDR3. CDR3 DNA sequence: TGTGCCAGCAATAGACGGAAGCGGGGATTGGAAGAGACCCAGTACTTC. Residues: CASNRRKRGLEETQYF.

The chain combines TRBV30 with TRBJ1-1; D uncertain. The V and J ends lost 1 base and 4 bases respectively, with 16 bases between them. This CDR3 has 15 amino acids. Germline CDR1 and CDR2: GTSNPN and SVGIG (reference sequence). The CDR3 nucleotides read TGTGCCTGGAGTGAAAAAGGACCCGGGGTCACTGAAGCTTTCTTT. This translates into CAWSEKGPGVTEAFF.